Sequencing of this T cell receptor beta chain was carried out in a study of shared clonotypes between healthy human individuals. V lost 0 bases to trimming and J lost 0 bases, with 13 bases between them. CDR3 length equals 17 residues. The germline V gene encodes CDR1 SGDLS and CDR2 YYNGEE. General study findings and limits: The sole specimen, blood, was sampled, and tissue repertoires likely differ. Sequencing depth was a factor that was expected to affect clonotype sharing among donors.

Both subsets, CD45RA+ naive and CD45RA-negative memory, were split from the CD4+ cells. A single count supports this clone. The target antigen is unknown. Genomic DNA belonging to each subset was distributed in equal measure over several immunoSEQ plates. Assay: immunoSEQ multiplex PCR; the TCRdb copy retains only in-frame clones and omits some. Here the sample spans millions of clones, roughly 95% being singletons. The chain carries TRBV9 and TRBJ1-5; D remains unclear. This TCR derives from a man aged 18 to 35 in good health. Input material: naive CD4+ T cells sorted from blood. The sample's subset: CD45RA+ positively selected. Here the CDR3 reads CASSVEDEAASNQPQHF. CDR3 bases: TGTGCCAGCAGCGTAGAGGATGAGGCAGCTAGCAATCAGCCCCAGCATTTT.